This TCR beta chain was obtained from a study of T cells in Graves' hyperthyroidism and ophthalmopathy (dated by TCRdb to between 2019 and 2020). Some background on the complete study: Peripheral blood was sampled at the time of initial diagnosis, prior to any treatment. TCR V-J signatures able to tell the groups apart were searched for in a discovery cohort of 100 patients, of whom roughly 42 had Graves' ophthalmopathy and 55 to 65 had stable Graves' hyperthyroidism. Whether ophthalmopathy could be predicted prospectively was tested in an independent validation cohort made up of roughly 19 hyperthyroidism patients plus 17 patients who later progressed to ophthalmopathy. The 100 or so discovery patients were divided at random into training and test sets in a 7:3 ratio. In several Graves' hyperthyroidism patients, the study also compared T-cell repertoires from thyroid tissue with T-cell repertoires from blood. Once sampling was done, hyperthyroidism patients were given methimazole at a starting dose of 30 mg daily, whereas ophthalmopathy patients were given high-dose intravenous methylprednisolone. The paper describes TCR Vbeta CDR3 sequencing of roughly 130 peripheral blood samples, made up of some 42 ophthalmopathy patients, some 80 hyperthyroidism patients and some 17 progressor patients. The research as a whole found: Ophthalmopathy was separated from stable hyperthyroidism by a 13 V-J signature model, with just over 85% sensitivity and approximately 81% specificity obtained in cross-validation and 80%/75% obtained in testing. Most expanded thyroid clonotypes (frequency above 0.001) were also detected in blood, suggesting blood repertoires may reflect thyroid immune responses. Sample size was not statistically predetermined, and blinding of investigators to group allocation was not performed. In validation, progression to ophthalmopathy was predicted by the model with around 71% sensitivity and roughly 76% specificity, a median of roughly 6 months before onset.

The TCR beta CDR3 regions were amplified from the RNA transcripts. The TCR CDR3 was subjected to a first round of RT-PCR using the HTBI primer set and the Qiagen OneStep RT-PCR kit. Libraries were constructed in a second round of multiplex PCR, after which size selection and purification were performed. Sequencing of the libraries was done on an Illumina HiSeq2000 using paired-end 100 bp reads. The authors processed their data as follows. SOAPnuke was used to process the raw data, throwing out any read that contained adapters or uncalled bases, had a mean Phred below 15, or lacked an exact constant-primer or identifier match. High-quality paired reads were merged with COPE v1.2.5, and unique nucleotide sequences were defined as clonotypes. Clonotypes were aligned to IMGT TRBV, TRBD and TRBJ reference segments using MiTCR v1.1. The analysis was restricted to V-J combinations with a frequency above 0.0001, which together covered 99% to 99.2% of the repertoires. The TCS score was defined as the ratio of F50 (clonal expansion) to E x V (chaos), calculated using BLOSUM62-based TCRdist between CDR3 peptides within each V-J. Welch's t-statistics and random forest reduced just over 500 V-J features to roughly 13, which were used in a naive Bayes classifier (R e1071). The public reads were run again by TCRdb, first through fastp at Q25 and then through MiXCR, and only productive beta chains were kept. Every CDR3 protein is listed once, alongside the most common genes and DNA of its rows. These V and J calls rely on TCRdb rather than the paper's analysis. In all, the sample holds roughly 280,000 distinct CDR3 sequences, and about a sixth of those were seen once. The ten largest clones capture approximately 60% of the sample.

Ophthalmopathy patients had moderately to severely active disease, Clinical Activity Score of at least 3, NOSPECS grade of at least 4, and duration under 3 months. The study excluded patients with uncontrolled infections, other autoimmune diseases, pregnancy or lactation. Clinical symptoms, serum thyroxine and TRAb, thyroid ultrasound, and orbital computed tomography formed the basis for the diagnoses. Ficoll-Paque density gradient centrifugation was used to isolate PBMCs from 10 ml of fresh peripheral blood. Total RNA was extracted with Trizol reagent, and quality was checked on an Agilent 2100 Bioanalyzer. In its sample, this clonotype was seen many times. There is no known antigen for this receptor. Nothing much larger sits one base from this clone, and base qualities are not available. The germline V gene (reference sequence) sets CDR1 to SEHNR and CDR2 to FQNEAQ. Measured from the cysteine to the phenylalanine, the CDR3 is 14 residues long. The sequence is cut down to CDR3 DNA, 42 bases in frame from base 1. The V end loses 3 bases and the J end loses 8 bases, and a stretch of 16 bases separates them.

The TCR originated in a woman aged 55-70 years with Graves' ophthalmopathy. The sample was blood. The rearranged chain carries TRBV7-9 and TRBJ1-2; a weak D assignment points to TRBD1 (6 bases agree). CDR3 loop: CASSFGQLLGGYTF. The sequenced DNA is TGTGCCAGCAGCTTCGGACAGCTTTTGGGGGGCTACACCTTC.